Following are 30 T cell receptor beta chains from one sample sequenced in a study of blood T cell repertoires in COVID-19. TCRdb's copy holds only in-frame clones and misses some; the assay was immunoSEQ multiplex PCR. Of 250,000 to 300,000 clones in the sample, roughly 90% were seen once. Sequenced input: peripheral blood. The receptors derive from a woman aged 45-60 years who had recovered from COVID-19.

This clone occurred a few times. The rearrangement uses TRBV5-4 and TRBJ2-1, with TRBD1 as a possible D gene (7 bases). V was shortened by 4 bases and J by 5 bases, with 19 bases between the two germline ends. The CDR3 runs to 16 residues. The V gene's germline CDR1 is SGHNT and CDR2 YYREEE (reference sequence). The DNA of the CDR3 is TGTGCCAGCAGCCCCAGGGGGGAGAGCGGAGACAATGAGCAGTTCTTC. Translated, it gives CASSPRGESGDNEQFF. The full variable domain, with the rest looked up from reference TRBV5-4 and TRBJ2-1, is ETGVTQSPTHLIKTRGQQVTLRCSSQSGHNTVSWYQQALGQGPQFIFQYYREEENGRGNFPPRFSGLQFPNYSSELNVNALELDDSALYLCASSPRGESGDNEQFFGPGTRLTVL.

In its sample, this clone was seen once. The chain links TRBV30 to TRBJ1-2; 7 nucleotides line up with TRBD1. V shed 8 bases, J shed 5 bases, and the junction held 5 bases outside the gene matches. The CDR3 totals 11 residues. Germline-derived CDR1 and CDR2 are GTSNPN and SVGIG (reference sequence). The CDR3 is CAGGTAYGYTF. DNA of the CDR3: TGTGCCGGGGGGACAGCGTATGGCTACACCTTC.

V and J are TRBV6-6 and TRBJ2-2; possibly TRBD2 for D (6 bases). The CDR3 consists of 14 residues. Trimming took 10 bases from V and 2 from J, leaving 14 bases between them. Germline-derived CDR1 and CDR2 are MNHNY and SVGAGI (reference sequence). The CDR3 nucleotides read TGTGCCATTACACCGGGAGCTAACACCGGGGAGCTGTTTTTT. Translated: CAITPGANTGELFF.

J is TRBJ2-5 and V is TRBV4-1; D might be TRBD1 (6 bases). The CDR3 loop spans 15 amino acids. V lost 6 bases and J 4 bases, leaving 18 bases between the germline ends. Germline CDR1 and CDR2: MGHRA and YSYEKL. CDR3 residues: CASRVIPGERETQYF. CDR3 nucleotide sequence: TGCGCCAGCAGAGTGATCCCAGGGGAGCGAGAGACCCAGTACTTC.

This chain joins TRBV27 and TRBJ2-7; perhaps TRBD2 as D (5 bases). Trimming cost V 4 bases and J 5 bases, with 18 bases left between them. Germline V lookup: CDR1 MNHEY, CDR2 SMNVEV (reference sequence). CDR3 length: 15 residues. CDR3 in DNA: TGTGCCAGCAGTTCCGGGATCCCGGGCATGAACGAGCAGTACTTC. Its protein product is CASSSGIPGMNEQYF.

The rearrangement joins TRBV28 to TRBJ1-3; TRBD1 matches 8 bases. The CDR3 consists of 17 residues. V dropped 4 bases and J dropped 2; count of bases not matched to a gene: 10. The germline CDR1 and CDR2 sequences are MDHEN and SYDVKM. CDR3 sequence (DNA): TGTGCCAGCAGTTCCGGACAGGGTTTCGCACCTGGAAACACCATATATTTT. Amino acids: CASSSGQGFAPGNTIYF. Variable domain in full (rest from reference TRBV28 and TRBJ1-3): DVKVTQSSRYLVKRTGEKVFLECVQDMDHENMFWYRQDPGLGLRLIYFSYDVKMKEKGDIPEGYSVSREKKERFSLILESASTNQTSMYLCASSSGQGFAPGNTIYFGEGSWLTVV.

The chain employs TRBV15 and TRBJ1-1, with a possible D match to TRBD1 (6 bases). CDR1 and CDR2 from the germline V gene are LNHNV and YYDKDF (reference sequence). Trimming removed 5 bases at V and 4 bases at J, with 26 bases between. CDR3 length: 18 residues. The CDR3 nucleotides are TGTGCCACCAGCTTCCCACGGGTGATGGGGGCGCGAGTCACTGAAGCTTTCTTT. It is translated as CATSFPRVMGARVTEAFF.

The chain has TRBV5-6 and TRBJ2-5; possible D gene TRBD2, 7 bases. This CDR3 comprises 14 residues. Trimming shortened V by 4 bases and J by 2 bases, and 12 bases separated the two germline ends. Germline V gives CDR1 SGHDT, CDR2 YYEEEE. The CDR3: CASSERGGQETQYF. CDR3 in DNA: TGTGCCAGCAGCGAGAGGGGGGGGCAAGAGACCCAGTACTTC.

This clone was seen a handful of times. The rearrangement joins TRBV7-2 to TRBJ2-1, with TRBD2 identical over 8 bases. The CDR3 is made up of 14 amino acids. Trimming at V came to 5 bases and at J to 9 bases, leaving 9 bases not matched to a gene. In germline, CDR1 is SGHTA, CDR2 FQGNSA. CDR3 sequence: CASSSSAGASEQFF. The CDR3, as DNA: TGTGCCAGCAGCAGCTCAGCGGGGGCCAGTGAGCAGTTCTTC.

The chain couples TRBV4-2 to TRBJ1-6, with D possibly being TRBD1 (5 bases). The germline V and J ends were trimmed by 4 bases and 10 bases, with 17 bases remaining between them. Germline V gene sequence: CDR1 LGHNA, CDR2 YNFKEQ. The CDR3 length is 15 residues. CDR3 in DNA: TGTGCCAGCAGCCTACGACAGACTCTGGGCTCACCCCTCCACTTT. Its translation is CASSLRQTLGSPLHF.

Points on this clone: This sample also contains other DNA sequences that code for the same CDR3. The V gene is TRBV5-1, the J gene TRBJ1-5; D call uncertain. The ends were cut back, 0 bases at V and 4 bases at J, with 5 bases in the middle. The CDR3 spans 13 residues. CDR1 and CDR2 (germline): SGHRS, YFSETQ. CDR3 sequence: CASSLGQNQPQHF. CDR3 in DNA: TGCGCCAGCAGCTTGGGTCAGAATCAGCCCCAGCATTTT. Using reference TRBV5-1 and TRBJ1-5 for the parts outside the CDR3, the full variable domain is KAGVTQTPRYLIKTRGQQVTLSCSPISGHRSVSWYQQTPGQGLQFLFEYFSETQRNKGNFPGRFSGRQFSNSRSEMNVSTLELGDSALYLCASSLGQNQPQHFGDGTRLSIL.

This clone came up once. The chain carries TRBV6-5 and TRBJ2-2, with 7 bases aligning to TRBD2. With V trimmed by 2 bases and J by 3 bases, 6 bases remained unmatched. CDR3 length: 16 residues. CDR1 is MNHEY, CDR2 SVGAGI, per germline. CDR3 residues: CASSYKTSADTGELFF. In nucleotides, the CDR3 is TGTGCCAGCAGTTACAAAACTAGCGCAGACACCGGGGAGCTGTTTTTT.

In nucleotides, the CDR3 is TGCGCCAGCAGCTTGGTCTCAGGGCGGGAGACCCAGTACTTC. This sequence encodes CASSLVSGRETQYF. The chain has TRBV5-1 and TRBJ2-5; a possible D gene is TRBD1 (5 bases). Germline assignment: CDR1 SGHRS and CDR2 YFSETQ. The CDR3 totals 14 residues. The V and J ends lost 0 bases and 5 bases respectively, with 11 bases between them.

The chain uses TRBV7-2 and TRBJ2-7; 7 positions agree with TRBD2. Germline-derived CDR1 and CDR2 are SGHTA and FQGNSA. The CDR3 is 15 amino acids. After removal of 0 bases from V and 1 base from J, the junction contained 3 bases not matched to a gene. CDR3 amino acids: CASSLAGGLSYEQYF. The CDR3 DNA is TGTGCCAGCAGCTTAGCGGGAGGGTTATCCTACGAGCAGTACTTC.

This clone showed up just once. The J gene is TRBJ1-5, the V gene TRBV6-2 or TRBV6-3; 11 positions agree with TRBD1. The CDR3 totals 15 residues. Trimming removed 5 bases from V and 0 bases from J; junction bases left unmatched: 0. Looked up from germline, CDR1 is MNHEY and CDR2 is SVGEGT. The DNA of the CDR3 is TGTGCCAGCAGTGGACAGGGGGCTAGCAATCAGCCCCAGCATTTT. This codes for CASSGQGASNQPQHF.

V is TRBV9 and J is TRBJ1-1; TRBD1 matches 7 bases. The germline V gene has CDR1 SGDLS and CDR2 YYNGEE. V gave up 0 bases and J gave up 2 bases; unmatched junction bases: 7. There are 16 residues in the CDR3. This chain's CDR3 is CASSVDSGTVNTEAFF. Here the CDR3 DNA reads TGTGCCAGCAGCGTAGATTCTGGGACAGTCAACACTGAAGCTTTCTTT.

CDR3 region: CASSVRTGGYGYTF. The CDR3 nucleotides read TGTGCCAGCAGCGTGAGGACAGGGGGCTATGGCTACACCTTC. V usage is TRBV9 and J usage is TRBJ1-2; 10 nucleotides agree with TRBD1. Looked up from germline, CDR1 is SGDLS and CDR2 is YYNGEE. After removal of 2 bases from V and 4 bases from J, the junction contained 2 bases not matched to a gene. The CDR3 has 14 residues.

The V and J genes are TRBV29-1 and TRBJ2-6, with 7 positions matching TRBD1. The CDR3 loop spans 17 amino acids. V shed 6 bases and J 0 bases; nucleotides not matched to a gene: 11. Germline V gives CDR1 SQVTM, CDR2 ANQGSEA. This CDR3 is CSVSTGWGSSGANVLTF. The CDR3 nucleotides read TGCAGCGTATCGACAGGGTGGGGATCCTCTGGGGCCAACGTCCTGACTTTC.

With regard to this clone: Other nucleotide sequences from this sample produce the same CDR3. The CDR3 spells CASSLRTGSYGYTF. In DNA form, the CDR3 reads TGTGCCAGCAGCTTAAGGACAGGGAGCTATGGCTACACCTTC. J is TRBJ1-2 and V is TRBV5-4; 8 bases are shared with TRBD1. Germline values: CDR1 SGHNT, CDR2 YYREEE (reference sequence). V was clipped by 2 bases and J by 4 bases; unmatched bases: 4. The CDR3 is 14 residues long.

The chain couples TRBV7-2 to TRBJ2-1; 10 positions match TRBD1. The CDR3 loop spans 13 amino acids. From germline, CDR1 is SGHTA and CDR2 FQGNSA. V trimming: 10 bases; J trimming: 4 bases; junction bases outside the gene matches: 4. CDR3 DNA: TGTGCCATAAGGACAGGGGGGTACAATGAGCAGTTCTTC. Its protein product is CAIRTGGYNEQFF.

The chain has TRBV6-5 and TRBJ2-2, with TRBD1 matching over 8 bases. Losses at the gene ends were 6 bases for V and 0 bases for J; bases not matched to a gene: 3. Germline CDR1 is MNHEY and CDR2 is SVGAGI. This CDR3 region has 15 residues. CDR3 nucleotide sequence: TGTGCCAGCAGGGGGGACAGGTCGAACACCGGGGAGCTGTTTTTT. This gives the protein CASRGDRSNTGELFF.

This clone showed up just once. This chain joins TRBV10-3 and TRBJ2-2, with a possible D match to TRBD2 (5 bases). Germline V gene sequence: CDR1 ENHRY, CDR2 SYGVKD. Trimming cost V 10 bases and J 0 bases, with 9 bases left between them. The CDR3 totals 13 residues. The CDR3 sequence: CATGNPNTGELFF. The CDR3 DNA follows: TGTGCCACCGGGAACCCGAACACCGGGGAGCTGTTTTTT.

The J gene is TRBJ2-7, the V gene TRBV7-6, with 7 bases lining up with TRBD2. V was pared by 1 base and J by 3 bases, with 6 bases of the junction left unmatched. CDR3 length: 15 residues. Germline V gene lookup returns CDR1 SGHVS and CDR2 FNYEAQ. The CDR3 sequence is CASSLVRDYRYEQYF. For the CDR3, the DNA is TGTGCCAGCAGCTTAGTCCGGGACTATCGCTACGAGCAGTACTTC. Together with reference TRBV7-6 and TRBJ2-7, the CDR3 gives the full variable domain: GAGVSQSPRYKVTKRGQDVALRCDPISGHVSLYWYRQALGQGPEFLTYFNYEAQQDKSGLPNDRFSAERPEGSISTLTIQRTEQRDSAMYRCASSLVRDYRYEQYFGPGTRLTVT.

This sequence joins TRBV5-1 and TRBJ1-4, with no clear D. Per germline, CDR1 SGHRS and CDR2 YFSETQ. This CDR3 is 16 amino acids long. V dropped 2 bases and J dropped 7 bases, with 18 bases sitting between them. The CDR3 nucleotides are TGCGCCAGCAGCTTTACCTTTGCGTTCTCCGGTGAAAAACTGTTTTTT. It codes for CASSFTFAFSGEKLFF. Together with reference TRBV5-1 and TRBJ1-4, the CDR3 gives the full variable domain: KAGVTQTPRYLIKTRGQQVTLSCSPISGHRSVSWYQQTPGQGLQFLFEYFSETQRNKGNFPGRFSGRQFSNSRSEMNVSTLELGDSALYLCASSFTFAFSGEKLFFGSGTQLSVL.

Regarding this clone: The sample holds other DNA sequences that translate to the same CDR3. This chain uses TRBV6-5 with TRBJ1-1; tentative D call: TRBD1 (5 bases). The CDR3 runs 15 residues. Germline CDR1 and CDR2: MNHEY and SVGAGI. The germline V and J ends were trimmed by 0 bases and 0 bases, with 8 bases remaining between them. The CDR3 loop reads CASSYSGGMNTEAFF. As DNA, the CDR3 is TGTGCCAGCAGTTACTCTGGGGGGATGAACACTGAAGCTTTCTTT.

The chain has TRBV5-4 and TRBJ2-7, with D uncertain. The CDR3 contains 14 residues. Germline V gene lookup returns CDR1 SGHNT and CDR2 YYREEE (reference sequence). Trimming cost V 0 bases and J 7 bases, with 14 bases left between them. As DNA, the CDR3 is TGTGCCAGCAGCTTGGCCGGAACAGCACGGGAGCAGTACTTC. Translation gives CASSLAGTAREQYF.

The V gene is TRBV18, the J gene TRBJ1-1; a possible D gene is TRBD1 (6 bases). V was pared by 4 bases and J by 11 bases, with 14 bases between. Germline lookup yields CDR1 KGHSH and CDR2 LQKENI. The CDR3 covers 12 residues. CDR3 region: CASSREQGAAFF. The CDR3 DNA reads as TGTGCCAGCTCACGTGAACAGGGTGCGGCTTTCTTT.

This clone showed up just a few times. The chain combines TRBV11-1 with TRBJ1-1; 7 bases agree with TRBD1. Germline lookup yields CDR1 SGHAT and CDR2 FQDESV (reference sequence). The ends lost 3 bases at V and 4 bases at J; junction bases unmatched: 5. The CDR3 spans 14 residues. The CDR3 spells CASSFQGGVTEAFF. In DNA, the CDR3 is TGTGCCAGCAGCTTTCAGGGGGGAGTCACTGAAGCTTTCTTT.

This sequence joins TRBV5-1 and TRBJ2-1; TRBD2 aligns across 10 bases. The CDR3 totals 15 residues. Germline CDR1 and CDR2: SGHRS and YFSETQ. Trimming at V came to 6 bases and at J to 4 bases, leaving 7 bases not matched to a gene. DNA for the CDR3: TGCGCCAGCACCCTGGGACTAGCGCTTTACAATGAGCAGTTCTTC. Protein sequence: CASTLGLALYNEQFF. Full variable domain (remainder filled in from reference TRBV5-1 and TRBJ2-1): KAGVTQTPRYLIKTRGQQVTLSCSPISGHRSVSWYQQTPGQGLQFLFEYFSETQRNKGNFPGRFSGRQFSNSRSEMNVSTLELGDSALYLCASTLGLALYNEQFFGPGTRLTVL.

The chain couples TRBV20-1 to TRBJ1-3; weak D call: TRBD1 (5 bases). The germline CDR1 and CDR2 sequences are DFQATT and SNEGSKA (reference sequence). The CDR3 spans 15 residues. With 3 bases removed from V and 3 bases from J, the gap between germline ends came to 15 bases. CDR3 sequence (DNA): TGCAGTGCTAGTCCTTCGCGGGACCGTGGAAACACCATATATTTT. Its translation: CSASPSRDRGNTIYF.